The T cell receptor (beta chain) under discussion was sequenced for a study of human T cells and chemical hapten exposure. TCRdb re-derived calls from the RACE reads in MiXCR, one entry per CDR3 protein. The sample consists of about 190,000 distinct CDR3 sequences, around 25% of them appearing once. Time point defined: patch test 3, about 24 weeks after DPC sensitization. Sample treatment: therapeutic diphenylcyclopropenone sensitization with weekly scalp DPC. The clonotype comes from a woman between 40 and 50 years old with alopecia areata. Some clones in this sample may be carry-over from other donors' samples. The sample consisted of whole blood, taken in connection with sensitization to the hapten diphenylcyclopropenone (DPC).

CDR3 residues: CASSQDLGPSEKLFF. The CDR3 coding sequence is TGCGCCAGCAGCCAAGATTTGGGGCCTAGTGAAAAACTGTTTTTT. The J gene is TRBJ1-4, the V gene TRBV4-3; possibly TRBD1 for D (5 bases). The CDR3 has 15 residues. Germline assignment: CDR1 LGHNA and CDR2 YSLEER. Trimming took 0 bases from V and 7 from J, leaving 12 bases between them.